These 29 T cell receptor beta chains share one sample of origin, sequenced in a study of blood T cell repertoires in COVID-19. Data came from immunoSEQ multiplex PCR; TCRdb stores just in-frame clones and leaves some out. The table shows 35,000 to 45,000 clones, with more than 70% occurring only once. Sequencing was carried out using peripheral blood. Receptor source: a man between 65 and 79 years old with active COVID-19.

In its sample, this clone was seen once. V gene TRBV6-5 combines with J gene TRBJ2-1, with D hard to call. The CDR3 is made up of 15 amino acids. Looked up from germline, CDR1 is MNHEY and CDR2 is SVGAGI. V gave up 6 bases and J gave up 0 bases, with 12 bases separating them. The CDR3 DNA reads as TGTGCCAGCAGGACATTTAGAAGCTCCTACAATGAGCAGTTCTTC. This gives the protein CASRTFRSSYNEQFF.

The chain is built from TRBV2 and TRBJ2-7, with TRBD1 identical over 9 bases. The CDR3 has 14 amino acids. The germline gives CDR1 SNHLY, CDR2 FYNNEI. V lost 5 bases, J lost 5 bases, and 7 bases stayed unmatched. The CDR3 DNA follows: TGTGCCAGCAGTCCGGACAGGGGTGTCCACGAGCAGTACTTC. Its translation is CASSPDRGVHEQYF.

Here the CDR3 reads CASSRQGQGGGYEQYF. The DNA for the CDR3 is TGTGCCAGCTCACGACAGGGACAGGGAGGAGGGTACGAGCAGTACTTC. The V and J genes are TRBV18 and TRBJ2-7, with 9 nucleotides matching TRBD1. The CDR3 covers 16 residues. V was clipped by 4 bases and J by 4 bases; unmatched bases: 11. Germline CDR1 and CDR2: KGHSH and LQKENI. Full variable domain (missing parts from reference TRBV18 and TRBJ2-7): NAGVMQNPRHLVRRRGQEARLRCSPMKGHSHVYWYRQLPEEGLKFMVYLQKENIIDESGMPKERFSAEFPKEGPSILRIQQVVRGDSAAYFCASSRQGQGGGYEQYFGPGTRLTVT.

V usage is TRBV4-2 and J usage is TRBJ2-7, with 7 bases identical to TRBD1. Germline V gene sequence: CDR1 LGHNA, CDR2 YNFKEQ. The CDR3 spans 18 residues. The J segment lost 1 base and the V segment lost 4 bases, leaving 16 bases of the junction unmatched. The CDR3 DNA sequence: TGTGCCAGCAGCCCCGACCCTCGTGGACAGGTGGGGTCCTACGAGCAGTACTTC. It codes for CASSPDPRGQVGSYEQYF.

This sequence joins TRBV27 and TRBJ1-2; 9 bases fit TRBD1. CDR1 and CDR2 (germline): MNHEY, SMNVEV (reference sequence). The ends lost 5 bases at V and 6 bases at J; junction bases unmatched: 13. CDR3 length: 16 amino acids. CDR3 DNA: TGTGCCAGCAGTCCGGGACAGGGAACCTGGTGGCATGGCTACACCTTC. Translation gives CASSPGQGTWWHGYTF.

The V call is TRBV6-5, the J call TRBJ1-2; maybe TRBD1 (5 bases). V was shortened by 5 bases and J by 0 bases, with 13 bases between the two germline ends. The CDR3 sequence is 15 residues long. The germline V gene encodes CDR1 MNHEY and CDR2 SVGAGI. The CDR3 reads CASSILRRANYGYTF. CDR3 in DNA: TGTGCCAGCAGTATACTTCGCAGGGCTAACTATGGCTACACCTTC.

The rearrangement joins TRBV6-2 or TRBV6-3 to TRBJ2-1; TRBD2 is a possible D gene (7 bases). Trimming pared 6 bases from V and 9 bases from J, leaving 18 bases between. In germline, CDR1 is MNHEY, CDR2 SVGEGT. The CDR3 is 14 residues long. In nucleotides, the CDR3 is TGTGCCAGCAGCCGCGGGGGCCCACTGGTTGAGCAGTTCTTC. Protein: CASSRGGPLVEQFF.

The V call is TRBV4-2, the J call TRBJ2-5; possibly TRBD1 for D (5 bases). V lost 4 bases, J lost 0 bases, and 12 bases lay in between. CDR1 and CDR2 from the germline V gene are LGHNA and YNFKEQ. The CDR3 contains 15 residues. For the CDR3, the DNA is TGTGCCAGCAGCCGCGACAGATACCACCAAGAGACCCAGTACTTC. This codes for CASSRDRYHQETQYF.

The chain carries TRBV24-1 and TRBJ1-5, with D unresolved. Germline V gene data show CDR1 as KGHDR and CDR2 as SFDVKD. There are 14 residues in the CDR3. V was trimmed by 5 bases and J by 4 bases, leaving 11 bases between them. In DNA form, the CDR3 reads TGTGCCACCAGTGTCGGTGGTCGGAATCAGCCCCAGCATTTT. Its protein is CATSVGGRNQPQHF.

V usage is TRBV3-1 (or the pseudogene TRBV3-2) and J usage is TRBJ2-7; 7 bases line up with TRBD1. Germline CDR1 and CDR2: LGHDT and YNNKEL (reference sequence). The V segment lost 0 bases and the J segment 2 bases; nucleotides outside the gene matches: 7. CDR3 length equals 16 residues. Here the CDR3 reads CASSQDPSGQAYEQYF. DNA for the CDR3: TGTGCCAGCAGCCAAGACCCGTCCGGACAGGCCTACGAGCAGTACTTC.

V and J are TRBV11-1 and TRBJ2-1; 8 positions agree with TRBD2. The germline V gene has CDR1 SGHAT and CDR2 FQDESV (reference sequence). This CDR3 comprises 12 residues. The J segment lost 9 bases and the V segment lost 6 bases, leaving 4 bases of the junction unmatched. The CDR3 is CASRYLAGEQFF. The DNA of the CDR3 is TGTGCCAGCAGGTACCTAGCGGGTGAGCAGTTCTTC.

This clone was detected only a few times. The chain recombines TRBV5-1 with TRBJ2-7; 9 bases align to TRBD2. CDR1 and CDR2 from the germline V gene are SGHRS and YFSETQ. The CDR3 has 15 amino acids. Unmatched junction bases numbered 9, after V lost 5 bases and J lost 3 bases. This chain's CDR3 is CASRGSGGTIYEQYF. The CDR3 DNA sequence: TGCGCCAGCAGAGGTAGCGGGGGAACCATCTACGAGCAGTACTTC.

V is TRBV11-2 and J is TRBJ2-1, with D tentatively TRBD1 (5 bases). The CDR3 spans 16 residues. Trimming took off 0 bases at V and 0 bases at J, with 9 bases between the two ends. Germline values: CDR1 SGHAT, CDR2 FQNNGV. The CDR3 spells CASSLERGGSYNEQFF. DNA of the CDR3: TGTGCCAGCAGCTTAGAAAGGGGCGGCTCCTACAATGAGCAGTTCTTC.

The chain recombines TRBV4-2 with TRBJ1-3, with 10 nucleotides matching TRBD1. Trimming cost V 3 bases and J 4 bases; bases outside gene matches: 6. Germline V gives CDR1 LGHNA, CDR2 YNFKEQ. The CDR3 has 16 amino acids. CDR3 nucleotides: TGTGCCAGCAGCCAGGGGCGACAGGGGGCGGGAAACACCATATATTTT. Translation gives CASSQGRQGAGNTIYF.

This clone has just a few counts. It is unclear where the CDR3 begins or ends on the DNA, so no DNA is shown, and the CDR3 is as TCRdb lists it. J is TRBJ2-2 and V is TRBV4-2; the table's D call, TRBD2, has no DNA check behind it. Germline assignment: CDR1 LGHNA and CDR2 YNFKEQ. The CDR3 totals 15 residues, both ends included. CDR3 sequence reads: CASSQDWRRAGELFF.

The chain links TRBV18 to TRBJ1-2; tentatively, D is TRBD1 (6 bases). The CDR3 sequence is 14 residues long. V was cut by 2 bases and J by 0 bases, with 7 bases left in between. Germline V CDR1 and CDR2: KGHSH, LQKENI. In DNA form, the CDR3 reads TGTGCCAGCTCACCAGGGACATCTAACTATGGCTACACCTTC. Its protein product is CASSPGTSNYGYTF. The full variable domain, with the rest looked up from reference TRBV18 and TRBJ1-2, is NAGVMQNPRHLVRRRGQEARLRCSPMKGHSHVYWYRQLPEEGLKFMVYLQKENIIDESGMPKERFSAEFPKEGPSILRIQQVVRGDSAAYFCASSPGTSNYGYTFGSGTRLTVV.

The chain is built from TRBV5-1 and TRBJ2-5; D is unclear. The germline V gene encodes CDR1 SGHRS and CDR2 YFSETQ. V was trimmed by 5 bases and J by 5 bases, leaving 10 bases between them. The CDR3 runs to 12 residues. CDR3 region: CASRLNGETQYF. The CDR3, as DNA: TGCGCCAGCAGGTTAAACGGGGAGACCCAGTACTTC.

This chain connects TRBV4-2 to TRBJ2-7; TRBD2 aligns across 10 bases. Losses at the gene ends were 2 bases for V and 7 bases for J; bases not matched to a gene: 14. CDR3 length equals 17 residues. Germline CDR1 reads LGHNA; CDR2 reads YNFKEQ. The CDR3 DNA is TGTGCCAGCAGCCAACTGCTAGCGGGAGTACCCACAGGGGAGCAGTACTTC. Translating gives CASSQLLAGVPTGEQYF.

Worth noting for this clone: Additional DNA sequences in this sample encode the identical CDR3. The V and J genes are TRBV19 and TRBJ2-3, with TRBD2 identical over 11 bases. After removal of 4 bases from V and 2 bases from J, the junction contained 5 bases not matched to a gene. This CDR3 has 16 amino acids. Germline CDR1 is LNHDA and CDR2 is SQIVND (reference sequence). In nucleotides, the CDR3 is TGTGCCAGTAGTACCGGACTAGCGGGTACCACAGATACGCAGTATTTT. It is translated as CASSTGLAGTTDTQYF.

This chain links TRBV4-3 with TRBJ2-3; D gene unclear. Looked up from germline, CDR1 is LGHNA and CDR2 is YSLEER. The CDR3 is 11 amino acids. Trimming cost V 8 bases and J 4 bases, with 7 bases left between them. The chain's CDR3 is CASGNADTQYF. The CDR3 nucleotides read TGCGCCAGCGGCAACGCAGATACGCAGTATTTT.

The J gene is TRBJ2-7, the V gene TRBV3-1 (or the pseudogene TRBV3-2); a weak D match, TRBD2 (5 bases). CDR1 LGHDT and CDR2 YNNKEL come from the germline V gene (reference sequence). V was cut by 1 base and J by 6 bases, with 13 bases left in between. The CDR3 has 14 amino acids. CDR3 sequence (DNA): TGTGCCAGCAGCCAAGCAGCACTAGGAGGCGAGCAGTACTTC. Amino acids: CASSQAALGGEQYF.

The chain carries TRBV2 and TRBJ2-7; TRBD2 might be the D (6 bases). The CDR3 totals 12 residues. Deletions cut 8 bases from V and 4 bases from J, with 12 bases between. CDR1 and CDR2 from the germline V gene are SNHLY and FYNNEI. In nucleotides, the CDR3 is TGTGCCAGCGGTATAGGGACTTACGAGCAGTACTTC. Its translation is CASGIGTYEQYF. The full variable domain, with the rest looked up from reference TRBV2 and TRBJ2-7, is EPEVTQTPSHQVTQMGQEVILRCVPISNHLYFYWYRQILGQKVEFLVSFYNNEISEKSEIFDDQFSVERPDGSNFTLKIRSTKLEDSAMYFCASGIGTYEQYFGPGTRLTVT.

This clone was seen a few times. The gene calls are TRBV5-1 and TRBJ1-5, with 7 bases that match TRBD1. The trim removed 0 bases at V and 2 bases at J, leaving 2 bases unmatched. Germline-derived CDR1 and CDR2 are SGHRS and YFSETQ. This CDR3 is built from 15 residues. Here the CDR3 DNA reads TGCGCCAGCAGCTTGGGGGGACAGCGCAATCAGCCCCAGCATTTT. It encodes CASSLGGQRNQPQHF.

This clone was counted a single time. This chain connects TRBV4-2 to TRBJ1-1, with 7 bases that match TRBD1. The CDR3 totals 17 residues. Trimming took 0 bases from V and 0 from J; bases not matched to a gene: 7. The germline gives CDR1 LGHNA, CDR2 YNFKEQ. CDR3 sequence reads: CASSQDGGGGLNTEAFF. The CDR3 DNA sequence: TGTGCCAGCAGCCAAGATGGCGGAGGGGGCCTGAACACTGAAGCTTTCTTT.

J is TRBJ2-2 and V is TRBV5-6; TRBD2 might be the D (6 bases). The germline V gene has CDR1 SGHDT and CDR2 YYEEEE. The CDR3 is 14 amino acids. V shed 4 bases and J shed 7 bases, with 14 bases lying between them. The CDR3 spells CASSRGGLSGELFF. The CDR3 DNA follows: TGTGCCAGCAGCCGAGGAGGGTTAAGCGGGGAGCTGTTTTTT. The whole variable domain, filled in from reference TRBV5-6 and TRBJ2-2, reads DAGVTQSPTHLIKTRGQQVTLRCSPKSGHDTVSWYQQALGQGPQFIFQYYEEEERQRGNFPDRFSGHQFPNYSSELNVNALLLGDSALYLCASSRGGLSGELFFGEGSRLTVL.

This chain joins TRBV4-2 and TRBJ2-7, with D possibly TRBD2 on 5 matching bases. The CDR3 extends over 14 amino acids. Germline V gene data show CDR1 as LGHNA and CDR2 as YNFKEQ. V was cut by 4 bases and J by 2 bases, with 12 bases left in between. The CDR3 is CASSLSTGTYEQYF. DNA of the CDR3: TGTGCCAGCAGCCTATCGACGGGAACCTACGAGCAGTACTTC.

The rearrangement links TRBV24-1 to TRBJ2-1; 8 nucleotides align to TRBD2. J gave up 12 bases and V 4 bases, and 16 bases lay outside the gene matches. There are 16 residues in the CDR3. CDR1 is KGHDR and CDR2 is SFDVKD in the germline V gene. CDR3 amino acids: CATSDPSGGARSGQFF. The DNA for the CDR3 is TGTGCCACCAGTGACCCGAGCGGGGGCGCAAGGTCCGGGCAGTTCTTC.

In regard to this clone: Relative to the germline gene, one junction end is altered; a read error may explain this. This chain uses TRBV9 with TRBJ1-4, with a tentative D call TRBD1 (6 bases). Looked up from germline, CDR1 is SGDLS and CDR2 is YYNGEE. The CDR3 length is 14 residues. CDR3 protein: CASSGTKGGENLFF. The CDR3 DNA is TGTGCCAGCAGCGGAACGAAAGGGGGTGAAAACCTGTTTTTT.

This CDR3 reads CASSVGTSGMYEQYF. The CDR3 DNA reads TGTGCCAGCAGCGTAGGGACTAGCGGGATGTACGAGCAGTACTTC. This chain links TRBV9 with TRBJ2-7; 12 bases match TRBD2. The germline V gene has CDR1 SGDLS and CDR2 YYNGEE. The CDR3 extends over 15 amino acids. V lost 0 bases and J lost 4; bases outside the gene matches: 2.